This T cell receptor beta chain derives from a study of tumor-infiltrating lymphocytes in primary liver carcinoma. In the study overall: The tumors, T1-T3 N0M0 lesions, were 4.2 to 10 cm across. General study findings and limits: Top-250-clone fractions were significantly higher in tumors than in blood (p = 0.039).

Starting material of 450 to 500 ng total RNA yielded TCR beta cDNA via a constant-region primer. Modified slightly, ARM-PCR produced TCR beta libraries over three nested multiplex PCR rounds. Two initial PCR rounds of ten to eleven cycles each paired TRBV1-TRBV30 forward primers with a C-beta reverse primer. TCRdb ran MiXCR on the multiplex PCR reads and lists one entry per CDR3 protein. The table has about 320,000 distinct CDR3 sequences, less than 75% seen once. With regard to this clonotype: Its antigen is currently unknown.

Unsorted whole blood yielded blood RNA, and germline DNA was extracted as well. Chronic HBV infection, which was untreated, was present in the patients. The germline V and J ends were trimmed by 5 bases and 5 bases, with 9 bases remaining between them. Germline CDR1 reads GTSNPN; CDR2 reads SVGIG (reference sequence). The CDR3 sequence is 11 residues long. Source material: peripheral blood. This chain links TRBV30 with TRBJ1-2, with D tentatively TRBD1 (5 bases). The clonotype comes from a man aged 35 to 55 with primary liver carcinoma and hepatitis B virus infection. For the CDR3, the DNA is TGTGCCTGGGACAGCGGGTATGGCTACACCTTC. Translating it yields CAWDSGYGYTF. Supplemented by reference TRBV30 and TRBJ1-2, the full variable domain reads SQTIHQWPATLVQPVGSPLSLECTVEGTSNPNLYWYRQAAGRGLQLLFYSVGIGQISSEVPQNLSASRPQDRQFILSSKKLLLSDSGFYLCAWDSGYGYTFGSGTRLTVV.